These 8 T cell receptor beta chains originate from one sample sequenced in a study of T cell responses to AZD1222 COVID-19 vaccine (dated by TCRdb to the early 2020s). Sample time point, as interpreted from the label and publication: baseline before first vaccination. Libraries were made using the immunoSEQ multiplex PCR assay. TCRdb took over this immuneACCESS table, retaining in-frame rearrangements with V and J assigned. Such tables are incomplete; in checked studies, under half of the missing clones stem from an unresolved V gene, and the remainder is unexplained. In this sample the table shows about 130,000 clones, 85% to 95% of which occur a single time. Jointly, the top ten make up about 9% of the sample. Here the sequenced sample was peripheral blood, taken on day 0 of AZD1222 vaccination. The receptor source for this set is an adult in good health.

CDR3 sequence reads: CASSEWNGGNTEAFF. The CDR3 DNA sequence: TGTGCCAGCAGTGAATGGAATGGGGGGAACACTGAAGCTTTCTTT. The chain recombines TRBV2 with TRBJ1-1; possible D gene TRBD1, 5 bases. V was shortened by 2 bases and J by 1 base, with 11 bases between the two germline ends. The CDR3 totals 15 residues. The germline CDR1 and CDR2 sequences are SNHLY and FYNNEI. The whole variable domain, filled in from reference TRBV2 and TRBJ1-1, reads EPEVTQTPSHQVTQMGQEVILRCVPISNHLYFYWYRQILGQKVEFLVSFYNNEISEKSEIFDDQFSVERPDGSNFTLKIRSTKLEDSAMYFCASSEWNGGNTEAFFGQGTRLTVV.

This sequence joins TRBV11-2 and TRBJ2-7; 7 bases match TRBD1. CDR3 length: 14 residues. Germline V gene sequence: CDR1 SGHAT, CDR2 FQNNGV. J lost 6 bases, V lost 4 bases, and 9 bases had no gene match. The CDR3 reads CASSYNRDRREQYF. The CDR3, as DNA: TGTGCCAGCAGCTACAACCGGGACAGACGCGAGCAGTACTTC.

This chain joins TRBV7-2 and TRBJ1-2; 10 nucleotides align to TRBD1. The germline V gene encodes CDR1 SGHTA and CDR2 FQGNSA. V trimming: 5 bases; J trimming: 7 bases; junction bases outside the gene matches: 7. The CDR3 is 14 amino acids. For the CDR3, the DNA is TGTGCCAGCAGCCCCAGACAGGGGGCGCGTGGCTACACCTTC. This sequence encodes CASSPRQGARGYTF.

V usage is TRBV9 and J usage is TRBJ2-3; no clear D gene. This CDR3 has 12 amino acids. Germline loops: CDR1 SGDLS, CDR2 YYNGEE. Trimming stripped 0 bases from V and 4 bases from J, with 3 bases between. The CDR3 spells CASSVASDTQYF. The CDR3 DNA reads TGTGCCAGCAGCGTAGCTTCAGATACGCAGTATTTT.

This rearrangement joins TRBV12-3 or TRBV12-4 to TRBJ1-1; D unresolved. Trimming took off 7 bases at V and 3 bases at J, with 6 bases between the two ends. The CDR3 runs 11 residues. CDR3 in amino acids: CASIGYTEAFF. In DNA, the CDR3 is TGTGCCAGCATAGGTTACACTGAAGCTTTCTTT.

This clone showed up just once. The J gene is TRBJ2-7, the V gene TRBV6-5; D possibly uses TRBD1 or TRBD2 (5 bases each). Germline CDR1 is MNHEY and CDR2 is SVGAGI. Trimming took off 2 bases at V and 3 bases at J, with 14 bases between the two ends. This CDR3 spans 15 amino acids. The CDR3 DNA reads TGTGCCAGCAGTTACGGGAGTGGGGGTTACTACGAGCAGTACTTC. This gives the protein CASSYGSGGYYEQYF.

The J gene is TRBJ1-2, the V gene TRBV25-1; TRBD1 is a possible D gene (6 bases). Trimming pared 4 bases from V and 2 bases from J, leaving 11 bases between. Looked up from germline, CDR1 is MGHDK and CDR2 is SYGVNS. CDR3 size: 14 residues. The CDR3 sequence: CASSAPGTNYGYTF. CDR3 coding DNA: TGTGCCAGCAGTGCCCCGGGGACAAACTATGGCTACACCTTC.

This chain uses TRBV24-1 with TRBJ1-2; 9 positions agree with TRBD1. This CDR3 region has 11 residues. Germline V gene lookup returns CDR1 KGHDR and CDR2 SFDVKD. V trimming: 9 bases; J trimming: 7 bases; junction bases outside the gene matches: 2. This chain's CDR3 is CATQTGGGYTF. The CDR3 bases are TGTGCCACCCAGACAGGGGGTGGCTACACCTTC.